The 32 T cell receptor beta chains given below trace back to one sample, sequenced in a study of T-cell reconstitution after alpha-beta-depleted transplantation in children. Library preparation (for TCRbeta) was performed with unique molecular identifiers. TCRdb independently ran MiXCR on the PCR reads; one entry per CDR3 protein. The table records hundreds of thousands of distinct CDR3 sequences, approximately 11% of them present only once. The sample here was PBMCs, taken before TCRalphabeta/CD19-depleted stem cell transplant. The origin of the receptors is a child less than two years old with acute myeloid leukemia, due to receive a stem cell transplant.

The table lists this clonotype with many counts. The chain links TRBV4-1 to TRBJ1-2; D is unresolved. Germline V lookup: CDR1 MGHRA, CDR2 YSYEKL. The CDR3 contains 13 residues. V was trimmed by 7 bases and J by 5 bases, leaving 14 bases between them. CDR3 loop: CASKRNSRYGYTF. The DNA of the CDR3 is TGCGCCAGCAAGCGAAACTCGCGATATGGCTACACCTTC.

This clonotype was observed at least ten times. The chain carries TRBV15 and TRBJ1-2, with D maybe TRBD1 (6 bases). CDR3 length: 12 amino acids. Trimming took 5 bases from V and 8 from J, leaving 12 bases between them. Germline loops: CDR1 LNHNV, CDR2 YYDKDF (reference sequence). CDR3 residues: CATSAGVGGYTF. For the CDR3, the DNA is TGTGCCACCAGCGCAGGGGTCGGGGGCTACACCTTC.

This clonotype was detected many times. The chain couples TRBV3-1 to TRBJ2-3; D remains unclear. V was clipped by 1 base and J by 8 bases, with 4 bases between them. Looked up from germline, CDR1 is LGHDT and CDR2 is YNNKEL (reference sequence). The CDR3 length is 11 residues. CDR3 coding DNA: TGTGCCAGCAGCCAAGCAGGTACGCAGTATTTT. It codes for CASSQAGTQYF.

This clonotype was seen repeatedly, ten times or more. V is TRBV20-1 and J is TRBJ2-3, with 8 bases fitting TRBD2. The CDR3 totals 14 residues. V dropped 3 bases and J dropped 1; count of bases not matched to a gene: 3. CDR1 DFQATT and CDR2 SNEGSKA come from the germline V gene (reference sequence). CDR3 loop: CSASRREGTDTQYF. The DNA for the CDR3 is TGCAGTGCTAGCAGGCGGGAGGGCACAGATACGCAGTATTTT.

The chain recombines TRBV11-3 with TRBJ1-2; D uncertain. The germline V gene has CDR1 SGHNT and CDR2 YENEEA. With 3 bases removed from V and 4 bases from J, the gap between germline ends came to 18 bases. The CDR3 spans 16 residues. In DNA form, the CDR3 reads TGTGCCAGCAGCTTGGGGATTCGGATGGGCGGCTATGGCTACACCTTC. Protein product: CASSLGIRMGGYGYTF.

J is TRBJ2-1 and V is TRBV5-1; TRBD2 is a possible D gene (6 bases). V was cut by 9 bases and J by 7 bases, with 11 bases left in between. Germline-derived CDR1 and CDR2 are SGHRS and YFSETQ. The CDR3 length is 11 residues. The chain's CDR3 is CATTRGNEQFF. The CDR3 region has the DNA TGCGCCACCACACGGGGGAATGAGCAGTTCTTC.

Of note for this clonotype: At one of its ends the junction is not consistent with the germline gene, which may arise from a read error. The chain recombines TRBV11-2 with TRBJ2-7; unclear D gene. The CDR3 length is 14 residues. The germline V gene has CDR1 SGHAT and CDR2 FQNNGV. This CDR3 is CASRVEENAYEQDF. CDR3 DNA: TGTGCCAGCAGGGTCGAGGAAAACGCCTACGAGCAGGACTTC.

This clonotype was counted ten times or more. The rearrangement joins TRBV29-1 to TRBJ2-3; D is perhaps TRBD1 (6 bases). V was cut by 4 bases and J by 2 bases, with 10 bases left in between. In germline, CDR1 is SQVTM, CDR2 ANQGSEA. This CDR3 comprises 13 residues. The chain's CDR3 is CSVGWTDTDTQYF. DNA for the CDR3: TGCAGCGTTGGCTGGACAGACACAGATACGCAGTATTTT.

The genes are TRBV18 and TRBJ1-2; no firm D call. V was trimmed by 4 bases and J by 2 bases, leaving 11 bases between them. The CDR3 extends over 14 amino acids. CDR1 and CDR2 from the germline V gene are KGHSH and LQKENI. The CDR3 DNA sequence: TGTGCCAGCTCACAAGAAGATAGGAACTATGGCTACACCTTC. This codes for CASSQEDRNYGYTF.

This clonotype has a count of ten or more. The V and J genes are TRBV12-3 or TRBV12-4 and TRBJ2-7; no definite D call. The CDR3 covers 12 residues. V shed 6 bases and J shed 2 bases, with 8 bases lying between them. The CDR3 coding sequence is TGTGCCAGCAGCCCGGGCCCCTACGAGCAGTACTTC. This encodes CASSPGPYEQYF.

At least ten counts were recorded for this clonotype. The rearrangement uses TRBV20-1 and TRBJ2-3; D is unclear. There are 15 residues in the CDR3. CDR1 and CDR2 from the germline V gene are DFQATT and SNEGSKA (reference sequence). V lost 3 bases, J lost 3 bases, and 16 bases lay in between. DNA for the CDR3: TGCAGTGCTAGCGCTCGACTCCTAGGGACAGATACGCAGTATTTT. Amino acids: CSASARLLGTDTQYF.

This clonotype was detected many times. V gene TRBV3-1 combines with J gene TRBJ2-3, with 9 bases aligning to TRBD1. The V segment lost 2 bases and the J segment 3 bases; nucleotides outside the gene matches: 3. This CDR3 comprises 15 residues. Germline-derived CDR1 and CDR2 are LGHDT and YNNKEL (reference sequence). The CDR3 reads CASSQIGQGTDTQYF. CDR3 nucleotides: TGTGCCAGCAGCCAAATCGGACAGGGGACAGATACGCAGTATTTT.

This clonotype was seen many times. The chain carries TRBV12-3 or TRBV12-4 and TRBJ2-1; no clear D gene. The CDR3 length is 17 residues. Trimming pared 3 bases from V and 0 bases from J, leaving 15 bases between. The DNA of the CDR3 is TGTGCCAGCAGTTTCCCCTTTGGAGTAGGCTCCTACAATGAGCAGTTCTTC. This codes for CASSFPFGVGSYNEQFF.

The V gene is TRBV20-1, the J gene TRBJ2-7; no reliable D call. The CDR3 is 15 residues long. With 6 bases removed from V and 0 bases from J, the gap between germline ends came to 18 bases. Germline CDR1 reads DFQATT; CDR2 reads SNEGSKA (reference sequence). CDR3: CSAGQTPGRSYEQYF. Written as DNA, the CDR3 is TGCAGTGCGGGCCAGACACCGGGCCGCTCCTACGAGCAGTACTTC.

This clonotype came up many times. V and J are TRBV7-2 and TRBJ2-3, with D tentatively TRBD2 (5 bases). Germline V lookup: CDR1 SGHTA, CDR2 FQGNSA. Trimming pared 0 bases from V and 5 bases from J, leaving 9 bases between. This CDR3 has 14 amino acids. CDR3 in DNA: TGTGCCAGCAGCTTAGCGGGAGTTGTAGATACGCAGTATTTT. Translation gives CASSLAGVVDTQYF.

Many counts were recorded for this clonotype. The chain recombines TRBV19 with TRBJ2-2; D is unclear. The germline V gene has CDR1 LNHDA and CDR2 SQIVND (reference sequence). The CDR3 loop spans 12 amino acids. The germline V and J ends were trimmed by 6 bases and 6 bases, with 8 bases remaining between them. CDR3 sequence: CASRPPPGELFF. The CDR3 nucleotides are TGTGCCAGTAGACCCCCGCCCGGGGAGCTGTTTTTT.

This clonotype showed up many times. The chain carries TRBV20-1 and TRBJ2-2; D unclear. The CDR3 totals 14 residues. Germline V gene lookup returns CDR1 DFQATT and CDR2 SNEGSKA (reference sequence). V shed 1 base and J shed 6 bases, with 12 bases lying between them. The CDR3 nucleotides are TGCAGTGCTAGAGGAGGCAAGGATTCCGGGGAGCTGTTTTTT. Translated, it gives CSARGGKDSGELFF.

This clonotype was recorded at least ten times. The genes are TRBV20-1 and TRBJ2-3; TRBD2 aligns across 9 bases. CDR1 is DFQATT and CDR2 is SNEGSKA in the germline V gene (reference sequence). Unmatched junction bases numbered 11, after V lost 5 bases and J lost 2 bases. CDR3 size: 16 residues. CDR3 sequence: CSAHTGLAADTDTQYF. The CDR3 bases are TGCAGTGCTCACACGGGACTAGCAGCTGACACAGATACGCAGTATTTT.

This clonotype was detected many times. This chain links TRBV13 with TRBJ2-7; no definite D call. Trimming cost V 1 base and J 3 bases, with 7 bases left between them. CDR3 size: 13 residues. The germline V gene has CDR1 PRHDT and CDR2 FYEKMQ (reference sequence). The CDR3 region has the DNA TGTGCCAGCAGCTTAGCCTTCGGCTACGAGCAGTACTTC. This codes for CASSLAFGYEQYF.

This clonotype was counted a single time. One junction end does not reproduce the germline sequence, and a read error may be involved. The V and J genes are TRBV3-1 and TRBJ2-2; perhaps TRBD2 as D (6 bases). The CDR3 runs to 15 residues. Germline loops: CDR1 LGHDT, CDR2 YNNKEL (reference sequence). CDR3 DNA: TGTGCCTGCAGTCTGGATAGCGGTGGCACCGGGGAGCTGTTTTTT. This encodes CACSLDSGGTGELFF. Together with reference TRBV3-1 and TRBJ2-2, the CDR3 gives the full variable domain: DTAVSQTPKYLVTQMGNDKSIKCEQNLGHDTMYWYKQDSKKFLKIMFSYNNKELIINETVPNRFSPKSPDKAHLNLHINSLELGDSAVYFCACSLDSGGTGELFFGEGSRLTVL.

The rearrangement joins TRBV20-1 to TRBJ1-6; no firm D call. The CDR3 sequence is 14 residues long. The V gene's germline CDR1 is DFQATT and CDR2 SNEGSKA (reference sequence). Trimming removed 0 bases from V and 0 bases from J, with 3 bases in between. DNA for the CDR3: TGCAGTGCTAGAGATCGCTCCTATAATTCACCCCTCCACTTT. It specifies CSARDRSYNSPLHF.

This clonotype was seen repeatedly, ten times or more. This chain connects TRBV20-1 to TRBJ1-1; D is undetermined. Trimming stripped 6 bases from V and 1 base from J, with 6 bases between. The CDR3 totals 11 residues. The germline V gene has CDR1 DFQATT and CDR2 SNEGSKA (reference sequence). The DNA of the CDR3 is TGCAGTGCGTCGGAGAACACTGAAGCTTTCTTT. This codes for CSASENTEAFF.

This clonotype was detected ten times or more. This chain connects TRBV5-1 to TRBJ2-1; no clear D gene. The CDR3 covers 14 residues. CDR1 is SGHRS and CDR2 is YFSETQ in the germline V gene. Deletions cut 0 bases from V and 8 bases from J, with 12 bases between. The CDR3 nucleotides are TGCGCCAGCAGCTTGGGTATCCCAGTGGATGAGCAGTTCTTC. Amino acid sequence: CASSLGIPVDEQFF.

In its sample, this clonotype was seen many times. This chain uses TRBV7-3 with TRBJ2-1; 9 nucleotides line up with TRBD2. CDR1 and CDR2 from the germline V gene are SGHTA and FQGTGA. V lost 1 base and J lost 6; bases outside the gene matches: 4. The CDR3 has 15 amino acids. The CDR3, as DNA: TGTGCCAGCAGCTTAAGCGGGGGGGCCATCAATGAGCAGTTCTTC. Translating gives CASSLSGGAINEQFF.

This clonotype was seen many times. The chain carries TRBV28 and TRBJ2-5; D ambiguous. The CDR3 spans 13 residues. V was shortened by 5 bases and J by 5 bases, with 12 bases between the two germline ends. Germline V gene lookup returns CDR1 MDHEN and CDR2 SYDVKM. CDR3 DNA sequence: TGTGCCAGCAGTCTCCCGGCTACCGAGACCCAGTACTTC. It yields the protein CASSLPATETQYF.

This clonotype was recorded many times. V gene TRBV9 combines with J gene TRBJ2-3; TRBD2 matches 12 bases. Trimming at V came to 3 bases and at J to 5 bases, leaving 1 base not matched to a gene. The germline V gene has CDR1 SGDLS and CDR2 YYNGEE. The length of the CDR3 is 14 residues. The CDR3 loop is CASSEGLAGDTQYF. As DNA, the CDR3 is TGTGCCAGCAGCGAGGGACTAGCGGGAGATACGCAGTATTTT.

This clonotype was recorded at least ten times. CDR3 loop: CASTTTPGQLSGNTIYF. The CDR3 DNA sequence: TGTGCCAGCACCACCACACCGGGACAGCTTTCTGGAAACACCATATATTTT. The V and J genes are TRBV12-3 or TRBV12-4 and TRBJ1-3; TRBD1 aligns across 7 bases. Germline trimming cut 7 bases from V and 1 base from J; bases unmatched to any gene: 13. The CDR3 sequence is 17 residues long.

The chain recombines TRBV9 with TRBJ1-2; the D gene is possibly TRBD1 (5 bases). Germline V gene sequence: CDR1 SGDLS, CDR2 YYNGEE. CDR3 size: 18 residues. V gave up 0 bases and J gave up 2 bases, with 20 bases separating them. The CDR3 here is CASSVAGHQGLLNYGYTF. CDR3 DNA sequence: TGTGCCAGCAGCGTAGCCGGGCACCAGGGACTCCTAAACTATGGCTACACCTTC.

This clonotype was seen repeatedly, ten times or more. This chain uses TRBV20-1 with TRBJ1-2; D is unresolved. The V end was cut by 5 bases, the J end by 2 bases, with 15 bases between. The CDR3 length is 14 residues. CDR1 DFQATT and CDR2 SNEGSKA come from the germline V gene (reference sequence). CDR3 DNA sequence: TGCAGTGCTCCGCACGGTGGCGGAAACTATGGCTACACCTTC. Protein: CSAPHGGGNYGYTF.

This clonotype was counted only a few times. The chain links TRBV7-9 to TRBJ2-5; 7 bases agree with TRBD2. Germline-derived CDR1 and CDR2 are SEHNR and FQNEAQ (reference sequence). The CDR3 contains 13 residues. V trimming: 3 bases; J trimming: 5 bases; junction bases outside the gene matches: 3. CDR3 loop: CASSFGLEETQYF. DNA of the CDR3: TGTGCCAGCAGCTTTGGACTAGAGGAGACCCAGTACTTC.

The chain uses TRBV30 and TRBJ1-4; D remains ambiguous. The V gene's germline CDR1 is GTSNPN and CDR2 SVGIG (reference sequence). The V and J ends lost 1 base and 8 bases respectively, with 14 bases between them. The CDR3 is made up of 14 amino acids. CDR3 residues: CAWSAPARREKLFF. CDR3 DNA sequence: TGTGCCTGGAGTGCCCCCGCCAGGCGCGAAAAACTGTTTTTT.

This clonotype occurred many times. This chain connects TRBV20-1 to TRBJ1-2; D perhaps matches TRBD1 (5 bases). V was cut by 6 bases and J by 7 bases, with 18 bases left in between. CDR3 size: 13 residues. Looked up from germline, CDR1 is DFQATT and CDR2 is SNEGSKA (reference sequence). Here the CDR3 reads CSAPGEAALGYTF. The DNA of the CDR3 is TGCAGTGCCCCGGGGGAGGCTGCCCTTGGCTACACCTTC.